This is a list of T cell receptor beta chains from one sample in a study of CD8 T cells in ankylosing spondylitis. A single record per CDR3 protein comes from TCRdb applying MiXCR to the 5' RACE reads. The data contain approximately 340,000 distinct CDR3 sequences, over 12% of them singletons. The sequenced sample consisted of blood, either unsorted or a sorted T cell fraction (not recorded which). These receptor sequences come from a male donor with ankylosing spondylitis or in good health (not recorded which). CDR3s include the opening cysteine and the closing phenylalanine or tryptophan. A D gene is named only where the DNA matches it firmly. Rows may omit the clone size; those that give it use once, few, many or a size class.

CASRSTHGNQPQHF | TGTGCCAGCCGTTCGACCCACGGAAATCAGCCCCAGCATTTT | . | few | TRBJ1-5 | TRBV6-5
CASSPNTLAGLYF | TGTGCCAGCAGTCCCAATACGCTAGCGGGACTGTACTTC | TRBD2 | . | TRBJ2-7 | TRBV12-3/TRBV12-4
CASSMEGTEAFF | TGTGCCAGCAGTATGGAGGGGACTGAAGCTTTCTTT | . | . | TRBJ1-1 | TRBV12-3/TRBV12-4
CASSQDYRGNNEQFF | TGTGCCAGCAGCCAAGATTATAGGGGGAACAATGAGCAGTTCTTC | . | . | TRBJ2-1 | TRBV14
CASSGQGQGNTEAFF | TGTGCCAGCAGCGGACAGGGTCAGGGGAACACTGAAGCTTTCTTT | TRBD1 | . | TRBJ1-1 | TRBV9
CASSEMDRRTHEAFF | TGTGCCAGCAGCGAGATGGACAGGAGGACCCATGAAGCTTTCTTT | TRBD1 | many | TRBJ1-1 | TRBV7-2
CASSLSQDFEAFF | TGTGCCAGCAGCTTATCACAGGACTTTGAAGCTTTCTTT | . | few | TRBJ1-1 | TRBV7-9
CSVVQGSYNEQFF | TGCAGCGTTGTGCAGGGGAGCTACAATGAGCAGTTCTTC | . | . | TRBJ2-1 | TRBV29-1
CASSLGAVLNTEAFF | TGCGCCAGCAGCTTGGGGGCCGTATTGAACACTGAAGCTTTCTTT | . | many | TRBJ1-1 | TRBV5-1
CASSSGSGRVNYGYTF | TGTGCCAGCAGTTCAGGATCCGGCCGAGTTAACTATGGCTACACCTTC | . | few | TRBJ1-2 | TRBV12-3/TRBV12-4
CSVEGSKAGTSYEQYF | TGCAGCGTTGAAGGGAGTAAGGCGGGGACCTCTTACGAGCAGTACTTC | . | . | TRBJ2-7 | TRBV29-1
CAISEAKNIQYF | TGTGCCATCAGTGAAGCCAAAAACATTCAGTACTTC | . | many | TRBJ2-4 | TRBV10-3
CASSFGRGYPHEQYF | TGTGCCAGCAGTTTTGGCAGGGGGTACCCCCACGAGCAGTACTTC | TRBD1 | . | TRBJ2-7 | TRBV12-3/TRBV12-4
CASRPSDRATGELFF | TGTGCCAGCAGACCCTCGGACAGGGCCACCGGGGAGCTGTTTTTT | TRBD1 | few | TRBJ2-2 | TRBV12-3/TRBV12-4
CAPIQTGRSSYEQYF | TGTGCCCCGATCCAAACGGGACGGAGCTCCTACGAGCAGTACTTC | . | . | TRBJ2-7 | TRBV24-1
CASSNNREGENIQYF | TGTGCCAGTAGTAACAACAGGGAGGGGGAAAACATTCAGTACTTC | . | . | TRBJ2-4 | TRBV19